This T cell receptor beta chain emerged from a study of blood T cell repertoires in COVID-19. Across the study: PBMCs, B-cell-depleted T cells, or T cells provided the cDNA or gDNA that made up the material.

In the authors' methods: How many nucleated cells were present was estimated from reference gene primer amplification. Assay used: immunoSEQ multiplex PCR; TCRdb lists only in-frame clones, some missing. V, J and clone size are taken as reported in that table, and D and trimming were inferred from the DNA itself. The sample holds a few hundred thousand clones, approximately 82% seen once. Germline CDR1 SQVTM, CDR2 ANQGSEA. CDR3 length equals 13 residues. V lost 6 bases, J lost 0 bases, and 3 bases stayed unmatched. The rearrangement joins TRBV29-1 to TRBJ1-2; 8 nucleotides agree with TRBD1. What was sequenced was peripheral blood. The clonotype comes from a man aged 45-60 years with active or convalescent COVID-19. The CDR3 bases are TGCAGCGTCAGGGGGCGAGCTAACTATGGCTACACCTTC. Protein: CSVRGRANYGYTF. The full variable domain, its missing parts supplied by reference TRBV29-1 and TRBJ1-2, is SAVISQKPSRDICQRGTSLTIQCQVDSQVTMMFWYRQQPGQSLTLIATANQGSEATYESGFVIDKFPISRPNLTFSTLTVSNMSPEDSSIYLCSVRGRANYGYTFGSGTRLTVV.